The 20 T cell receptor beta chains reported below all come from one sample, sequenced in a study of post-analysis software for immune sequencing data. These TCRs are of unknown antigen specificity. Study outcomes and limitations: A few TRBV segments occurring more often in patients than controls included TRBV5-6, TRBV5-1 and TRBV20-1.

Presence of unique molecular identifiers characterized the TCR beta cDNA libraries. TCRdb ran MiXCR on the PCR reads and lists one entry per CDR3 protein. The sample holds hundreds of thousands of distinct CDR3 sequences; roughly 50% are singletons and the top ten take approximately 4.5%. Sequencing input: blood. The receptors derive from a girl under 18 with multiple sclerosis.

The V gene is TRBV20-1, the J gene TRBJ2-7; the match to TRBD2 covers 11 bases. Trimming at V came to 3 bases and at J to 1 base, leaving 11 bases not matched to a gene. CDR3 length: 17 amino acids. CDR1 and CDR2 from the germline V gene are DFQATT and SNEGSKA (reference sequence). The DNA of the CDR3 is TGCAGTGCTAGGTCCTCGGGGCTAGCGGGAGGATCCTACGAGCAGTACTTC. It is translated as CSARSSGLAGGSYEQYF.

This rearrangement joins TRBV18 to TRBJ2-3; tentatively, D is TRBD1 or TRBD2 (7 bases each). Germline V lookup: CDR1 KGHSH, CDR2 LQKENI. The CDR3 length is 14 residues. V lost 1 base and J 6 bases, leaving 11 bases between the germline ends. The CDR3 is CASSPRQGGDTQYF. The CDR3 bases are TGTGCCAGCTCACCACGACAGGGAGGGGATACGCAGTATTTT.

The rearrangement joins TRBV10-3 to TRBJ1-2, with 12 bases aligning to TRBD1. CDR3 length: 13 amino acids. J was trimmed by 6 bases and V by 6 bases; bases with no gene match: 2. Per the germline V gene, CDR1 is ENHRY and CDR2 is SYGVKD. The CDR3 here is CAIRGTGGHGYTF. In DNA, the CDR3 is TGTGCCATCAGAGGGACAGGGGGCCATGGCTACACCTTC.

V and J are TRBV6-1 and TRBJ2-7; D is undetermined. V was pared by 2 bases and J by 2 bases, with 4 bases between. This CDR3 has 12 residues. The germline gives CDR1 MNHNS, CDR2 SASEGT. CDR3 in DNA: TGTGCCAGCAGTGAAAACCCCTACGAGCAGTACTTC. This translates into CASSENPYEQYF.

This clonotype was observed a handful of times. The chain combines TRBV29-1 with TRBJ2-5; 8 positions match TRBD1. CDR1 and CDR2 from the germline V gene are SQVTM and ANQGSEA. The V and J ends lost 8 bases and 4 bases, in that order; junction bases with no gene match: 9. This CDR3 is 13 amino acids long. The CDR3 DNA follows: TGCAGCCACGGACAGGGAAGTTTAGAGACCCAGTACTTC. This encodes CSHGQGSLETQYF.

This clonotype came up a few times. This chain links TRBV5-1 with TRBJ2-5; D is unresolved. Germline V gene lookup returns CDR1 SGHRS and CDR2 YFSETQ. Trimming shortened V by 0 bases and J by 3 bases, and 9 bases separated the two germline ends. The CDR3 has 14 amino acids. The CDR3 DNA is TGCGCCAGCAGCTTGGTCCGACCGAAAGAGACCCAGTACTTC. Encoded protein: CASSLVRPKETQYF. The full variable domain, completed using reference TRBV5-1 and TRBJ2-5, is KAGVTQTPRYLIKTRGQQVTLSCSPISGHRSVSWYQQTPGQGLQFLFEYFSETQRNKGNFPGRFSGRQFSNSRSEMNVSTLELGDSALYLCASSLVRPKETQYFGPGTRLLVL.

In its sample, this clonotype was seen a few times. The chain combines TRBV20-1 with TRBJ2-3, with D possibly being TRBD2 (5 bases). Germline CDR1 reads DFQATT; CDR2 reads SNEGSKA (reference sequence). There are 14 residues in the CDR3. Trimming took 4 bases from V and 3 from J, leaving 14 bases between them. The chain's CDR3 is CSATLSLGTDTQYF. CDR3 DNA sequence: TGCAGTGCTACATTGTCACTAGGAACAGATACGCAGTATTTT.

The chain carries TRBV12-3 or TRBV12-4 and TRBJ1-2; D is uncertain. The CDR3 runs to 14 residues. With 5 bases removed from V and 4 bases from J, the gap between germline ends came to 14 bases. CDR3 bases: TGTGCCAGCAGTGAGCGGGCATCCTCCTATGGCTACACCTTC. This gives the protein CASSERASSYGYTF.

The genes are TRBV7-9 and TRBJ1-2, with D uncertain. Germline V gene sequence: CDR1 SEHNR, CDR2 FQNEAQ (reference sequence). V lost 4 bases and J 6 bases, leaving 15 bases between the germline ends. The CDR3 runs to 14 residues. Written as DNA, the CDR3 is TGTGCCAGCAGCTCTCCGACCGATAATCATGGCTACACCTTC. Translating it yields CASSSPTDNHGYTF.

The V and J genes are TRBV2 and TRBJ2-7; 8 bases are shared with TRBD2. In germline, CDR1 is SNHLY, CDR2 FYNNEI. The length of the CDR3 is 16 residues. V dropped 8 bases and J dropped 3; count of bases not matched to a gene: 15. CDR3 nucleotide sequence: TGTGCCAGCCCCCCCTCTCCGGGAGGGAATATCTACGAGCAGTACTTC. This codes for CASPPSPGGNIYEQYF.

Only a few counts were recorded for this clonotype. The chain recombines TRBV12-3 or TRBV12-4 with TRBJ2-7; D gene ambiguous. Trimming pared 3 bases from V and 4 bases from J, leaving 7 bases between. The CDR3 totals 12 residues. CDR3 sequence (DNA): TGTGCCAGCAGTTTTAAGGTTTACGAGCAGTACTTC. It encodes CASSFKVYEQYF.

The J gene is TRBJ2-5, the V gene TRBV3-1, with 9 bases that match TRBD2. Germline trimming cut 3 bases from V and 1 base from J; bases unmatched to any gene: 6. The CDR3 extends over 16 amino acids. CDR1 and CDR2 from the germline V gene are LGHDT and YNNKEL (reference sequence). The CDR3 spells CASSHTAGGRQETQYF. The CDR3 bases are TGTGCCAGCAGCCATACAGCGGGAGGTCGCCAAGAGACCCAGTACTTC.

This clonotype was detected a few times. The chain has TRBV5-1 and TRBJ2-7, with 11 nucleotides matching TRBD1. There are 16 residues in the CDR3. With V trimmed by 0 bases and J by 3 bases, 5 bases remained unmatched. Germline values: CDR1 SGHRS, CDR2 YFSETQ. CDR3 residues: CASSLVPGQGDYEQYF. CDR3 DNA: TGCGCCAGCAGCTTGGTTCCGGGACAGGGGGACTACGAGCAGTACTTC.

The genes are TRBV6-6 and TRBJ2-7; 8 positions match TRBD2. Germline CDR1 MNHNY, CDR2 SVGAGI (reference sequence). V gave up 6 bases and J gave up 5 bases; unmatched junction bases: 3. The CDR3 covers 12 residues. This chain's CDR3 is CASSTLADEQYF. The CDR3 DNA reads TGTGCCAGCAGCACACTAGCGGACGAGCAGTACTTC.

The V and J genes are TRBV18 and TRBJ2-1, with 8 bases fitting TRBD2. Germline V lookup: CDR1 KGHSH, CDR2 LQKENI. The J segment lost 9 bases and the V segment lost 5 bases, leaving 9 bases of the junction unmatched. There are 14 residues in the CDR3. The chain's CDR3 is CASSTGREAIEQFF. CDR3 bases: TGTGCCAGCTCAACGGGGCGGGAGGCGATTGAGCAGTTCTTC.

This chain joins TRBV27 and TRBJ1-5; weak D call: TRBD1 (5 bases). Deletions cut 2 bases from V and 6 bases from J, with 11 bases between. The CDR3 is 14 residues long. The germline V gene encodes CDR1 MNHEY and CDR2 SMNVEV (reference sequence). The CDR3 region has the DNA TGTGCCAGCAGTTTAGTCTTGGGGACTCAGCCCCAGCATTTT. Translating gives CASSLVLGTQPQHF.

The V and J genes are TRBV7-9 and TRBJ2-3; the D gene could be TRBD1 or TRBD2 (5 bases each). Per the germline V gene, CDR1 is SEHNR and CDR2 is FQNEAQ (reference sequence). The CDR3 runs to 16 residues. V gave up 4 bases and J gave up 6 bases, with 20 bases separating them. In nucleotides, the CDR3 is TGTGCCAGCAGCTACAAACTCCCGGACGGGGACGATACGCAGTATTTT. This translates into CASSYKLPDGDDTQYF.

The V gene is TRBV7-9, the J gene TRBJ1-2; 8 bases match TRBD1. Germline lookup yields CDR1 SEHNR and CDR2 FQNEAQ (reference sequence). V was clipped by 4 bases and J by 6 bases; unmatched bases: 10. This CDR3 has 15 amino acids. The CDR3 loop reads CASSSQRTGRDGYTF. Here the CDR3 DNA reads TGTGCCAGCAGCTCGCAACGGACAGGGAGGGATGGCTACACCTTC.

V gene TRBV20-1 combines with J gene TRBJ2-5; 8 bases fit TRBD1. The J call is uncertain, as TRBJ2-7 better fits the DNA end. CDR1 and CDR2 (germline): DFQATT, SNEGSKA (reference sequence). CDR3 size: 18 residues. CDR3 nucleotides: TGCAGTGCTACCAAGCCGGACAGGGTGAGGCTTTTAACCAACGAGCAGTACTTC. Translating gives CSATKPDRVRLLTNEQYF.

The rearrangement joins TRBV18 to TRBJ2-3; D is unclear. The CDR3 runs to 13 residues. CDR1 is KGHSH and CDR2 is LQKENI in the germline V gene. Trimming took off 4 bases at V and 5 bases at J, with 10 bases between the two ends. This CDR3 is CASSLNPKDTQYF. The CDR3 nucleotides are TGTGCCAGCTCACTCAATCCTAAAGATACGCAGTATTTT.